These T cell receptor beta chains were read from a single sample in a study of CD8 T cells in ankylosing spondylitis. Each CDR3 protein is one row after TCRdb ran MiXCR on the 5' RACE reads. The data show fewer than 750,000 distinct CDR3 sequences, around 20% seen once. Input material: blood, either unsorted or a sorted T cell fraction (not recorded which). The receptor source for this set is a male donor with ankylosing spondylitis. CDR3s include the opening cysteine and the closing phenylalanine or tryptophan. Each record gives: clone size, J gene, CDR3 length, D gene, V gene, CDR3 DNA, CDR3 protein. D genes are given only for firm matches. For some rows the clone size is stated as once, few or many, or as a class when expanded; others skip it.

.,TRBJ2-7,17,TRBD1,TRBV20-1,TGCAGTGCTGCCCCTGGGGACAGGGGGCCGTCCTCCTACGAGCAGTACTTC,CSAAPGDRGPSSYEQYF
.,TRBJ2-7,15,TRBD2,TRBV27,TGTGCCAGCAGTTTAACAGCGGGAGGCCCTCGGGGGCAGTACTTC,CASSLTAGGPRGQYF
few,TRBJ2-7,12,.,TRBV2,TGTGCCAGCAGTGAACCGGAATACGAGCAGTACTTC,CASSEPEYEQYF
.,TRBJ2-3,13,.,TRBV29-1,TGCAGCGCCCTTAGCGGAAACGATGATACGCAGTATTTT,CSALSGNDDTQYF
few,TRBJ1-2,15,.,TRBV5-1,TGCGCCAGCAGCTCCCTCAGGGGCTCCATAGATGGCTACACCTTC,CASSSLRGSIDGYTF
.,TRBJ1-6,13,.,TRBV25-1,TGTGCCAGCAGTGGGATCTATAATTCACCCCTCCACTTT,CASSGIYNSPLHF
.,TRBJ2-7,15,TRBD1,TRBV20-1,TGCAGTGCTAGAGATTTGGACAGGAGCTCCTACGAGCAGTACTTC,CSARDLDRSSYEQYF
few,TRBJ2-3,15,.,TRBV4-1,TGCGCCAGCAGCGTACCGGGGGCGGTCGCAGATACGCAGTATTTT,CASSVPGAVADTQYF
.,TRBJ2-4,14,.,TRBV7-8,TGTGCCAGCAGCTTTGGCGGTACCAAAAACATTCAGTACTTC,CASSFGGTKNIQYF
.,TRBJ2-3,14,TRBD2,TRBV4-2,TGTGCCAGCAGCCAAGAGAGAACTAGCGGGGCTCAGTATTTT,CASSQERTSGAQYF
.,TRBJ1-3,19,TRBD1,TRBV5-4,TGTGCCAGCAGCTTGGTCCCCGGGACAGGGTTAGGGTCTGGAAACACCATATATTTT,CASSLVPGTGLGSGNTIYF
.,TRBJ2-7,14,.,TRBV20-1,TGCAGTGCTACCCGACAGTTCGGCTCCTACGAGCAGTACTTC,CSATRQFGSYEQYF
.,TRBJ2-7,15,.,TRBV5-1,TGCGCCAGCAGCTTGGCCTTAGTTCCCGCCTACGAGCAGTACTTC,CASSLALVPAYEQYF
.,TRBJ1-1,15,.,TRBV6-4,TGTGCCAGCAGTGACTCATCGGGCGGGAACACTGAAGCTTTCTTT,CASSDSSGGNTEAFF
.,TRBJ1-2,13,.,TRBV11-3,TGTGCCAGCAGCTCGTACCGTACCTATGGCTACACCTTC,CASSSYRTYGYTF
.,TRBJ2-1,16,TRBD2,TRBV6-5,TGTGCCAGCAGTTACGGAACTAGCGGGAGGCTTGGTGAGCAGTTCTTC,CASSYGTSGRLGEQFF
.,TRBJ2-1,13,TRBD1,TRBV27,TGTGCCAGCAGTTTCCGTGACAGGGCTGAGCAGTTCTTC,CASSFRDRAEQFF
few,TRBJ2-5,16,TRBD2,TRBV4-2,TGTGCCAGCAGCCAAGATCAGGGACTAGCGGGAGAGACCCAGTACTTC,CASSQDQGLAGETQYF
.,TRBJ2-7,14,.,TRBV10-2,TGCGCCAGCAGTGAGGGGTCTAGCAGCTACGAGCAGTACTTC,CASSEGSSSYEQYF
few,TRBJ2-7,13,.,TRBV28,TGTGCCAGCAGTTTTGCAGGGAACTACGAGCAGTACTTC,CASSFAGNYEQYF
many,TRBJ1-4,15,.,TRBV7-2,TGTGCCAGCAGCTTAGCAGGGTCCCGTAATGAAAAACTGTTTTTT,CASSLAGSRNEKLFF
few,TRBJ2-7,12,.,TRBV3-1,TGTGCCAGCAGCCCCACGTGGCGCGAGCAGTACTTC,CASSPTWREQYF
few,TRBJ2-1,14,.,TRBV9,TGTGCCAGCAGCTTACGTAGCGGATACAATGAGCAGTTCTTC,CASSLRSGYNEQFF
.,TRBJ2-1,13,.,TRBV12-5,TGTGCTAGTGGTTTGGAACTCTCCCCTGAGCAGTTCTTC,CASGLELSPEQFF
.,TRBJ1-5,12,.,TRBV12-3/TRBV12-4,TGTGCCAGCAGCCCCGACCTTCTGGCCCAGCATTTT,CASSPDLLAQHF
few,TRBJ2-5,15,.,TRBV27,TGTGCCAGCAGACCCCTGGGGCAGGGAGAAGAGACCCAGTACTTC,CASRPLGQGEETQYF
.,TRBJ2-1,13,.,TRBV2,TGTGCCAGCAGGGACCGCTCCTACAATGAGCAGTTCTTC,CASRDRSYNEQFF
.,TRBJ2-7,12,.,TRBV27,TGTGCCAGCGCGAACGGTGGCCACGAGCAGTACTTC,CASANGGHEQYF
.,TRBJ1-6,14,.,TRBV2,TGTGCCAGCACCGAGGGAGTGGTGGGTTCACCCCTCCACTTT,CASTEGVVGSPLHF
few,TRBJ1-3,16,.,TRBV6-4,.,CASTSEGAGSGNTIYF
.,TRBJ2-7,13,TRBD1,TRBV29-1,TGCAGCGTTATGACAGGGGTCGGCTACGAGCAGTACTTC,CSVMTGVGYEQYF
.,TRBJ2-1,15,.,TRBV5-1,TGCGCCAGCAGCTTGATCCCGGGAGCTTACAATGAGCAGTTCTTC,CASSLIPGAYNEQFF
.,TRBJ2-3,17,.,TRBV20-1,TGCAGTGCTAGAGAGTTAAGGCGTGCAGGGAACACAGATACGCAGTATTTT,CSARELRRAGNTDTQYF
.,TRBJ1-1,14,.,TRBV20-1,TGCAGTGCTAGAGTTCCGGGTAGGAACACTGAAGCTTTCTTT,CSARVPGRNTEAFF
.,TRBJ1-1,15,TRBD1,TRBV28,TGTGCCAGCAGTTCTCCAGGGGGGATGAACACTGAAGCTTTCTTT,CASSSPGGMNTEAFF
few,TRBJ1-3,15,TRBD1,TRBV20-1,TGCAGTGCTATAGACAGGGCCCTCTCTGGAAACACCATATATTTT,CSAIDRALSGNTIYF
.,TRBJ2-3,14,TRBD2,TRBV6-1,TGTGCCAGCAGACCGGGACTAGCGTCAGATACGCAGTATTTT,CASRPGLASDTQYF
few,TRBJ1-1,14,.,TRBV10-3,TGTGCCATCAGCGCAGGGACCGCGGGCGCTGAAGCTTTCTTT,CAISAGTAGAEAFF
.,TRBJ2-1,17,.,TRBV29-1,TGCAGCGTTGTTGGAGATCAGGAGAACTCCATCAACAATGAGCAGTTCTTC,CSVVGDQENSINNEQFF
few,TRBJ2-1,17,TRBD2,TRBV7-9,TGTGCCAGCAGCTTATACGGGACTAGCGGGAGCTACAATGAGCAGTTCTTC,CASSLYGTSGSYNEQFF
.,TRBJ2-1,14,.,TRBV12-3/TRBV12-4,TGTGCCAGCAGTTTAGAGGGCTGGGGCAATGAGCAGTTCTTC,CASSLEGWGNEQFF
few,TRBJ2-3,15,.,TRBV12-3/TRBV12-4,TGTGCCAGCAGCCTTTTAGGGGCCGACACAGATACGCAGTATTTT,CASSLLGADTDTQYF
.,TRBJ1-1,15,TRBD1,TRBV6-2/TRBV6-3,TGTGCCAGCAGTTACTCTGGGACAGGGGCCACTGAAGCTTTCTTT,CASSYSGTGATEAFF
few,TRBJ2-5,13,.,TRBV20-1,TGCAGTGCTACGGGACGGACAAAAGAGACCCAGTACTTC,CSATGRTKETQYF
.,TRBJ2-1,14,TRBD2,TRBV10-3,TGTGCCACGGGGGGAATTAGCGGGAGCGGTGAGCAGTTCTTC,CATGGISGSGEQFF
.,TRBJ2-7,14,.,TRBV2,TGTGCCAGCAGTGAGTGGGCAAGCCCCTACGAGCAGTACTTC,CASSEWASPYEQYF
few,TRBJ2-3,16,TRBD2,TRBV7-9,TGTGCCAGCAGCTCAGTACGAGCGGGAGGTGGTGATACGCAGTATTTT,CASSSVRAGGGDTQYF
few,TRBJ1-1,12,.,TRBV29-1,TGCAGCGTTGCTGGGGCGAACACTGAAGCTTTCTTT,CSVAGANTEAFF
.,TRBJ1-5,14,TRBD1,TRBV12-3/TRBV12-4,TGTGCCAGCAGTCGACAGGGTTGGAGTCAGCCCCAGCATTTT,CASSRQGWSQPQHF
.,TRBJ1-2,13,TRBD1,TRBV30,TGTGCCTGGAGTGCCGGGACAGGGGATGGCTACACCTTC,CAWSAGTGDGYTF
.,TRBJ2-1,16,TRBD2,TRBV7-2,TGTGCCAGCAGCTCTAGCGGGGGGGCGGTCTACAATGAGCAGTTCTTC,CASSSSGGAVYNEQFF
few,TRBJ1-2,16,.,TRBV3-1,TGTGCCAGCAGCCAAGATCGAATTTCTCTCCTTTATGGCTACACCTTC,CASSQDRISLLYGYTF
few,TRBJ2-1,12,.,TRBV5-5,TGTGCCAGCAGCCACTATCCGGGTGAGCAGTTCTTC,CASSHYPGEQFF